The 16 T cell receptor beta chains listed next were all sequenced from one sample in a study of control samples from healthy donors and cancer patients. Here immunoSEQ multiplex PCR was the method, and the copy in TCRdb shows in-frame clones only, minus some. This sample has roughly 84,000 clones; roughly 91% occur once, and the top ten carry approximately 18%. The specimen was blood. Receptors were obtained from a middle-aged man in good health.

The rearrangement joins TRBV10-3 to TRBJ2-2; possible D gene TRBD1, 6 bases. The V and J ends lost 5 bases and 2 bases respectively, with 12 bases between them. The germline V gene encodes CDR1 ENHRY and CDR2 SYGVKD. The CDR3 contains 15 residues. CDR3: CAISFGTLNTGELFF. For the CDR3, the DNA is TGTGCCATCAGTTTCGGGACACTTAACACCGGGGAGCTGTTTTTT.

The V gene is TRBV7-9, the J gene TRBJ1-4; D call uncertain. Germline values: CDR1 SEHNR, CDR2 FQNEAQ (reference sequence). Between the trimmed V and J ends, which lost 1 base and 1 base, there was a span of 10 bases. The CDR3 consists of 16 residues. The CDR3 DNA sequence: TGTGCCAGCAGCTTAGACCCCCAAGGAACTAATGAAAAACTGTTTTTT. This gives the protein CASSLDPQGTNEKLFF.

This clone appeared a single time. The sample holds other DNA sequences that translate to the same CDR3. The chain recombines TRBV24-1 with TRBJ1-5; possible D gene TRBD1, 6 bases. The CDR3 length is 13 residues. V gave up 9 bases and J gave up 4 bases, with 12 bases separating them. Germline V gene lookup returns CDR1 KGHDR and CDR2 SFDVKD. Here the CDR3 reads CATRGRGNQPQHF. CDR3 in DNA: TGTGCCACCCGGGGCAGGGGTAATCAGCCCCAGCATTTT.

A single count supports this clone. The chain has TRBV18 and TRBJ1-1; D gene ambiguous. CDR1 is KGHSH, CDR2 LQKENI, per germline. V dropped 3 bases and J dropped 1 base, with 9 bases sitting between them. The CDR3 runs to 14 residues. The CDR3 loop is CASSPMGTNTEAFF. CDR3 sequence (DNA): TGTGCCAGCTCACCGATGGGAACGAACACTGAAGCTTTCTTT.

The CDR3 spells CASSSTGGQPQHF. In DNA, the CDR3 is TGTGCCAGCAGCTCCACAGGGGGTCAGCCCCAGCATTTT. J is TRBJ1-5 and V is TRBV9; the match to TRBD1 covers 8 bases. Germline CDR1 SGDLS, CDR2 YYNGEE. V shed 4 bases and J 6 bases; nucleotides not matched to a gene: 3. This CDR3 contains 13 residues.

The CDR3 DNA follows: TGTGCCAGCTCACCACGGAACAGGGGAGATGAGCAGTTCTTC. Its translation is CASSPRNRGDEQFF. V usage is TRBV18 and J usage is TRBJ2-1, with 7 bases fitting TRBD1. J gave up 8 bases and V 1 base, and 5 bases lay outside the gene matches. The CDR3 loop spans 14 amino acids. Germline V gene data show CDR1 as KGHSH and CDR2 as LQKENI.

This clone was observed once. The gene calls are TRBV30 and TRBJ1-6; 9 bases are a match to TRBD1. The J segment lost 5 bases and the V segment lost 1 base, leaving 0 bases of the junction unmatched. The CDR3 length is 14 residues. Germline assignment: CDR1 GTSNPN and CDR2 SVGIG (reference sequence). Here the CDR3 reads CAWSGDRDNSPLHF. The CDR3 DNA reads TGTGCCTGGAGTGGGGACAGGGATAATTCACCCCTCCACTTT.

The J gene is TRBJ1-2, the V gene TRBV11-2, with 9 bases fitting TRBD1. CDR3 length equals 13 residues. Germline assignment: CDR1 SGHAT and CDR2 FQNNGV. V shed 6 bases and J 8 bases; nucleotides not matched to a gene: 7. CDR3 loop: CASSPRDRDGYTF. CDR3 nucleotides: TGTGCCAGCAGTCCCCGGGACAGGGACGGCTACACCTTC.

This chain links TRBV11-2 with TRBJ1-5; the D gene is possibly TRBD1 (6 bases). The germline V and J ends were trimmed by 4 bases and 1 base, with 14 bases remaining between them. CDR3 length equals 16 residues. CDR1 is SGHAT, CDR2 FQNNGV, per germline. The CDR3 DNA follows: TGTGCCAGCAGCTCGGACAGCTCCAGAAGCAATCAGCCCCAGCATTTT. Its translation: CASSSDSSRSNQPQHF.

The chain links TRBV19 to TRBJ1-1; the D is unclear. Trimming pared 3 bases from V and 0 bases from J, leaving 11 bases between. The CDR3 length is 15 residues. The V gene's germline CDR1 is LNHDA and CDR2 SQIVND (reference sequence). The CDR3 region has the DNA TGTGCCAGTAGTATGGGGTTGGGCGTGAACACTGAAGCTTTCTTT. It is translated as CASSMGLGVNTEAFF.

DNA of the CDR3: TGTGCCAGCAGCTCCTCGATGAAGCAGTACTTC. Translation: CASSSSMKQYF. The gene calls are TRBV7-2 and TRBJ2-5; unclear D gene. From germline, CDR1 is SGHTA and CDR2 FQGNSA. The CDR3 loop spans 11 amino acids. V was shortened by 4 bases and J by 11 bases, with 11 bases between the two germline ends.

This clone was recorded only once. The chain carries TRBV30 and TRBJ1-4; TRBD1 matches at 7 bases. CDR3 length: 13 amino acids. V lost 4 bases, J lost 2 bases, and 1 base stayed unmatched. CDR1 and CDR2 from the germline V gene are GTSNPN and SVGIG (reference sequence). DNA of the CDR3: TGTGCCTGGAAAGGGGGCACTAATGAAAAACTGTTTTTT. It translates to CAWKGGTNEKLFF. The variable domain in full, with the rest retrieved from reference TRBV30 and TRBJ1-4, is SQTIHQWPATLVQPVGSPLSLECTVEGTSNPNLYWYRQAAGRGLQLLFYSVGIGQISSEVPQNLSASRPQDRQFILSSKKLLLSDSGFYLCAWKGGTNEKLFFGSGTQLSVL.

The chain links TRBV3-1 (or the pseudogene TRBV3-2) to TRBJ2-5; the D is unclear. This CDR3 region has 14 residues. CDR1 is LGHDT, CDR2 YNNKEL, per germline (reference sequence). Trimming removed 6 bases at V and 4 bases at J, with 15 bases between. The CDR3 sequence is CASRGSALIETQYF. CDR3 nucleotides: TGTGCCAGCAGAGGTTCAGCTCTAATAGAGACCCAGTACTTC.

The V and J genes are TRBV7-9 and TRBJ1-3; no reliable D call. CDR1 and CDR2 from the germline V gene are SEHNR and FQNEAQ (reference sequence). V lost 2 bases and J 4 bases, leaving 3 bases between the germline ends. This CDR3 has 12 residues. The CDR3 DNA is TGTGCCAGCAGCTTATCGGGAAACACCATATATTTT. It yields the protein CASSLSGNTIYF.

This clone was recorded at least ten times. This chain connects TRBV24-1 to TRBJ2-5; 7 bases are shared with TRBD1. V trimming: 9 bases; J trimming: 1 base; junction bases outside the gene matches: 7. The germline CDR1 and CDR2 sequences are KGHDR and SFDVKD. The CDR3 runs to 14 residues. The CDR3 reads CATGTENVQETQYF. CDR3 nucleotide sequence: TGTGCCACCGGGACAGAAAATGTCCAAGAGACCCAGTACTTC.

This chain's CDR3 is CSASNGYQPQHF. The CDR3 nucleotides are TGCAGTGCTAGTAATGGTTATCAGCCCCAGCATTTT. The rearrangement uses TRBV20-1 and TRBJ1-5; no reliable D call. Trimming removed 3 bases at V and 5 bases at J, with 8 bases between. Germline CDR1 is DFQATT and CDR2 is SNEGSKA (reference sequence). The CDR3 is 12 amino acids.